A single sample gave rise to the 21 T cell receptor beta chains below, sequenced in a study of OX40 agonist ivuxolimab in advanced cancers. Sequenced by immunoSEQ multiplex PCR; TCRdb stores in-frame clones only, minus some. The sample yields tens of thousands of clones, 84% seen once. The input for sequencing was CD4+ or CD8+ T cells sorted from blood, taken in a trial of the OX40 agonist ivuxolimab. The receptors were sampled from an adult with an advanced solid tumor such as melanoma, head and neck, liver or kidney cancer.

This clone is a singleton in its sample. CDR3 residues: CSAGDGEAFF. CDR3 nucleotides: TGCAGCGCCGGGGACGGTGAAGCTTTCTTT. The chain employs TRBV29-1 and TRBJ1-1; tentatively, D is TRBD1 (5 bases). The CDR3 extends over 10 amino acids. Trimming cost V 7 bases and J 7 bases, with 10 bases left between them. Germline assignment: CDR1 SQVTM and CDR2 ANQGSEA.

The rearrangement joins TRBV7-3 to TRBJ2-3; unclear D gene. Germline assignment: CDR1 SGHTA and CDR2 FQGTGA. Trimming took off 3 bases at V and 2 bases at J, with 9 bases between the two ends. The CDR3 totals 14 residues. CDR3 sequence: CASSFNRDTDTQYF. CDR3 nucleotide sequence: TGTGCCAGCAGCTTCAACCGTGACACAGATACGCAGTATTTT. Full variable domain (outside the CDR3, taken from reference TRBV7-3 and TRBJ2-3): GAGVSQTPSNKVTEKGKYVELRCDPISGHTALYWYRQSLGQGPEFLIYFQGTGAADDSGLPNDRFFAVRPEGSVSTLKIQRTERGDSAVYLCASSFNRDTDTQYFGPGTRLTVL.

The V gene is TRBV19, the J gene TRBJ1-3; TRBD1 matches at 8 bases. The CDR3 runs to 14 residues. CDR1 LNHDA and CDR2 SQIVND come from the germline V gene (reference sequence). The J segment lost 4 bases and the V segment lost 7 bases, leaving 6 bases of the junction unmatched. This CDR3 reads CASTHRDRGNTIYF. The CDR3 DNA sequence: TGTGCCAGTACCCACCGGGACAGGGGAAACACCATATATTTT.

The sample holds one count of this clone. An end of the junction does not agree with germline; a read error may underlie this. This chain's CDR3 is CAWSVGYNKQFF. For the CDR3, the DNA is TGTGCCTGGAGTGTAGGCTACAATAAGCAGTTCTTC. The chain carries TRBV30 and TRBJ2-1; D not resolved. This CDR3 has 12 residues. Germline lookup yields CDR1 GTSNPN and CDR2 SVGIG (reference sequence).

V gene TRBV19 combines with J gene TRBJ2-7; maybe TRBD1 (6 bases). The CDR3 has 12 amino acids. CDR1 and CDR2 (germline): LNHDA, SQIVND (reference sequence). The V end was cut by 4 bases, the J end by 7 bases, with 11 bases between. CDR3 sequence reads: CASSTGEWEQYF. The DNA of the CDR3 is TGTGCCAGTAGTACAGGGGAGTGGGAGCAGTACTTC.

V usage is TRBV19 and J usage is TRBJ2-1, with 13 positions matching TRBD2. Germline CDR1 LNHDA, CDR2 SQIVND (reference sequence). The CDR3 extends over 15 amino acids. V lost 3 bases and J lost 9; bases outside the gene matches: 5. The CDR3 bases are TGTGCCAGTAGTATTTACGGGACTAGCGGGACTGAGCAGTTCTTC. This translates into CASSIYGTSGTEQFF.

The V call is TRBV7-2, the J call TRBJ2-5; D may match TRBD1 or TRBD2 (5 bases each). This CDR3 contains 15 residues. Trimming took 3 bases from V and 5 from J, leaving 16 bases between them. CDR1 and CDR2 (germline): SGHTA, FQGNSA. In DNA, the CDR3 is TGTGCCAGCAGCTTGGTCCCTGGGGGAACGGAGACCCAGTACTTC. This encodes CASSLVPGGTETQYF.

DNA of the CDR3: TGTGCCAGCAGCCCTCCGGGACTAGCGGGAGAATCCTACGAGCAGTACTTC. Its translation is CASSPPGLAGESYEQYF. This sequence joins TRBV5-4 and TRBJ2-7; 14 positions match TRBD2. Germline CDR1 is SGHNT and CDR2 is YYREEE (reference sequence). The CDR3 is made up of 17 amino acids. V gave up 4 bases and J gave up 1 base; unmatched junction bases: 7.

V and J are TRBV7-6 and TRBJ2-1; TRBD1 aligns across 7 bases. CDR1 SGHVS and CDR2 FNYEAQ come from the germline V gene. With 5 bases clipped from V and 9 bases from J, the junction kept 13 bases outside the gene matches. The CDR3 length is 15 residues. The CDR3: CASSPTRQGISEQFF. In DNA form, the CDR3 reads TGTGCCAGCAGCCCGACCCGACAGGGCATCAGTGAGCAGTTCTTC. The whole variable domain, remainder taken from reference TRBV7-6 and TRBJ2-1, is GAGVSQSPRYKVTKRGQDVALRCDPISGHVSLYWYRQALGQGPEFLTYFNYEAQQDKSGLPNDRFSAERPEGSISTLTIQRTEQRDSAMYRCASSPTRQGISEQFFGPGTRLTVL.

J is TRBJ1-1 and V is TRBV29-1; 9 bases agree with TRBD1. Germline CDR1 and CDR2: SQVTM and ANQGSEA. The CDR3 sequence is 14 residues long. V shed 6 bases and J 4 bases; nucleotides not matched to a gene: 9. The CDR3 DNA reads as TGCAGCGTCCGCATTGACAGGGGGGGCACTGAAGCTTTCTTT. Residues: CSVRIDRGGTEAFF.

The chain combines TRBV5-1 with TRBJ1-4; D is possibly TRBD1 (5 bases). The length of the CDR3 is 15 residues. Germline V gives CDR1 SGHRS, CDR2 YFSETQ. V was trimmed by 3 bases and J by 7 bases, leaving 16 bases between them. The CDR3 is CASSSIRDGGEKLFF. The CDR3 bases are TGCGCCAGCAGCTCGATCCGGGACGGAGGTGAAAAACTGTTTTTT.

V is TRBV7-3 and J is TRBJ2-2, with TRBD1 matching over 7 bases. Trimming removed 6 bases from V and 4 bases from J; junction bases left unmatched: 5. The CDR3 has 14 amino acids. The V gene's germline CDR1 is SGHTA and CDR2 FQGTGA. As DNA, the CDR3 is TGTGCCAGCAGACGCCAGGGGGTCACCGGGGAGCTGTTTTTT. This gives the protein CASRRQGVTGELFF.

The CDR3 sequence is CASSSRLAGGLDTQYF. For the CDR3, the DNA is TGTGCCAGCAGCTCAAGACTAGCGGGAGGGTTGGATACGCAGTATTTT. The V call is TRBV7-2, the J call TRBJ2-3; TRBD2 aligns across 14 bases. CDR1 SGHTA and CDR2 FQGNSA come from the germline V gene. This CDR3 region has 16 residues. V shed 4 bases, J shed 6 bases, and the junction held 6 bases outside the gene matches.

The chain uses TRBV5-6 and TRBJ2-5; perhaps TRBD2 as D (5 bases). V lost 7 bases and J 4 bases, leaving 14 bases between the germline ends. Germline CDR1 is SGHDT and CDR2 is YYEEEE. This CDR3 spans 13 amino acids. CDR3 in amino acids: CASPRGEPETQYF. DNA of the CDR3: TGTGCCAGCCCCCGGGGAGAACCAGAGACCCAGTACTTC.

The chain joins TRBV9 to TRBJ2-7; 9 nucleotides line up with TRBD2. Germline-derived CDR1 and CDR2 are SGDLS and YYNGEE. V lost 0 bases and J lost 2; bases outside the gene matches: 6. The CDR3 runs 16 residues. The CDR3 nucleotides are TGTGCCAGCAGCGTAGCGTCTAGCGGGGCACCCTACGAGCAGTACTTC. This codes for CASSVASSGAPYEQYF. Looking up the rest from reference TRBV9 and TRBJ2-7 gives the full variable domain: DSGVTQTPKHLITATGQRVTLRCSPRSGDLSVYWYQQSLDQGLQFLIQYYNGEERAKGNILERFSAQQFPDLHSELNLSSLELGDSALYFCASSVASSGAPYEQYFGPGTRLTVT.

The gene calls are TRBV6-4 and TRBJ2-1; TRBD1 is a possible D gene (5 bases). Germline V CDR1 and CDR2: MRHNA, SNTAGT. This CDR3 comprises 16 residues. V shed 6 bases and J shed 7 bases, with 22 bases lying between them. CDR3 DNA: TGTGCCAGCAGGGGTTCCACGGTGGCAGGGTGGAATGAGCAGTTCTTC. As protein: CASRGSTVAGWNEQFF.

The chain recombines TRBV19 with TRBJ2-1; D remains unclear. The CDR3 consists of 14 residues. V was shortened by 3 bases and J by 3 bases, with 9 bases between the two germline ends. Germline V gene data show CDR1 as LNHDA and CDR2 as SQIVND (reference sequence). For the CDR3, the DNA is TGTGCCAGTAGTATCGATGGATTCTACAATGAGCAGTTCTTC. This codes for CASSIDGFYNEQFF.

The CDR3 loop is CASSSPPGSNEQFF. In DNA form, the CDR3 reads TGTGCCAGCAGCTCCCCCCCCGGGTCCAATGAGCAGTTCTTC. V gene TRBV11-3 combines with J gene TRBJ2-1; D is unclear. The V end was cut by 4 bases, the J end by 6 bases, with 13 bases between. This CDR3 is 14 amino acids long. CDR1 is SGHNT, CDR2 YENEEA, per germline.

V is TRBV10-3 and J is TRBJ1-5, with D maybe TRBD1 (6 bases). The CDR3 runs to 15 residues. Germline CDR1 and CDR2: ENHRY and SYGVKD. With 0 bases removed from V and 1 base from J, the gap between germline ends came to 7 bases. CDR3 coding DNA: TGTGCCATCAGTGAGTCCGGACAGAGCAATCAGCCCCAGCATTTT. It specifies CAISESGQSNQPQHF.

V usage is TRBV7-2 and J usage is TRBJ2-4; 8 bases match TRBD2. V lost 1 base, J lost 7 bases, and 6 bases stayed unmatched. The germline CDR1 and CDR2 sequences are SGHTA and FQGNSA. The CDR3 is 15 amino acids. The CDR3 coding sequence is TGTGCCAGCAGCTTAGTAGTAAGCGGGAGTAACATTCAGTACTTC. Translating it yields CASSLVVSGSNIQYF.

The rearrangement uses TRBV15 and TRBJ1-1, with unresolved D. The V gene's germline CDR1 is LNHNV and CDR2 YYDKDF (reference sequence). The germline V and J ends were trimmed by 0 bases and 2 bases, with 4 bases remaining between them. The CDR3 is 13 amino acids. DNA of the CDR3: TGTGCCACCAGCAGAGATACAAACACTGAAGCTTTCTTT. This translates into CATSRDTNTEAFF.